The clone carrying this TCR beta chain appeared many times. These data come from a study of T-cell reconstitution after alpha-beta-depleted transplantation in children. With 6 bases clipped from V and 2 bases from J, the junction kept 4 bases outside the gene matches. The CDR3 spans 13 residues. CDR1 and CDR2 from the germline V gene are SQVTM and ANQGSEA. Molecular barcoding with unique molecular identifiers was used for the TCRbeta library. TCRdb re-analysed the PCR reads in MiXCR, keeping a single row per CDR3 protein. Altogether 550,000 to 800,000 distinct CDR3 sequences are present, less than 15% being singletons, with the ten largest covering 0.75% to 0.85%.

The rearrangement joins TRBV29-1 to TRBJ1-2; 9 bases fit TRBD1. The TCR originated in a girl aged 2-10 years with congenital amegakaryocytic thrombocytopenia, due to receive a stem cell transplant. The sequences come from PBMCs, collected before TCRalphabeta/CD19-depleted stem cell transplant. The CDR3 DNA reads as TGCAGCGTGGCGGGACAGGGAAACTATGGCTACACCTTC. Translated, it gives CSVAGQGNYGYTF.